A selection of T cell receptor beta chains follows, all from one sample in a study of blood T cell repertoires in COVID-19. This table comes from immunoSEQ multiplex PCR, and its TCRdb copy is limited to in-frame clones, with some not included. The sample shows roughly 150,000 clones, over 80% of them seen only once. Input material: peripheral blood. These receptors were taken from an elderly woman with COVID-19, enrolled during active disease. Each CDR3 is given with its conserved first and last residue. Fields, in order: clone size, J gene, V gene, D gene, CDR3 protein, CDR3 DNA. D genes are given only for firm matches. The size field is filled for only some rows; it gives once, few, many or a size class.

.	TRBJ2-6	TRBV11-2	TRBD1	CASSPGTGASGANVLTF	TGTGCCAGCAGCCCCGGGACAGGAGCCTCTGGGGCCAACGTCCTGACTTTC
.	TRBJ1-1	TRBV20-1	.	CSASEGGSLVAFF	TGCAGTGCTAGTGAAGGGGGTAGTCTTGTTGCTTTCTTT
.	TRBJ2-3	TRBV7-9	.	CASSLAPQGTDTQYF	TGTGCCAGCAGCTTAGCCCCCCAGGGAACAGATACGCAGTATTTT
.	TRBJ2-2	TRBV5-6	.	CASTLGQKNTGELFF	TGTGCCAGCACCTTGGGACAAAAGAACACCGGGGAGCTGTTTTTT
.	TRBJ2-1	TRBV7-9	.	CASSLGSIGNEQFF	TGTGCCAGCAGCTTGGGGAGCATTGGAAATGAGCAGTTCTTC
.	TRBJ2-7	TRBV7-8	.	CASSLGSPLLSYEQYF	TGTGCCAGCAGCTTAGGGAGCCCCCTACTCTCCTACGAGCAGTACTTC
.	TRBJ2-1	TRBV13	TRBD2	CASSPQGLVLEQFF	TGTGCCAGCAGCCCCCAGGGACTAGTACTTGAGCAGTTCTTC
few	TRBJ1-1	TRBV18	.	CASSRTGYTEAFF	TGTGCCAGCTCACGAACAGGTTACACTGAAGCTTTCTTT
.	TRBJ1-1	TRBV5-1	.	CASSLARAGNTEAFF	TGCGCCAGCAGCTTGGCCCGGGCGGGGAACACTGAAGCTTTCTTT
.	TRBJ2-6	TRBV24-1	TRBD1	CATSDPKWDSFSGANVLTF	TGTGCCACCAGTGACCCGAAGTGGGACAGCTTCTCTGGGGCCAACGTCCTGACTTTC
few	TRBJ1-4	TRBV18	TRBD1	CASQEGQFNEKLFF	TGTGCCAGCCAGGAGGGACAGTTTAATGAAAAACTGTTTTTT
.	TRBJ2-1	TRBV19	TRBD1	CASSISTEGAGEQFF	TGTGCCAGTAGTATATCAACTGAGGGGGCAGGTGAGCAGTTCTTC
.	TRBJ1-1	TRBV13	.	CASSPLAGNTEAFF	TGTGCCAGCAGCCCCCTAGCCGGGAACACTGAAGCTTTCTTT
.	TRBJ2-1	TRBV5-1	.	CATGLRYNEQFF	TGCGCCACGGGACTTCGTTACAATGAGCAGTTCTTC
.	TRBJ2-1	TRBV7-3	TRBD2	CASSATSGSYNEQFF	TGTGCCAGCAGCGCAACTAGCGGGAGCTACAATGAGCAGTTCTTC
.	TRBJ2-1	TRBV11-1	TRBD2	CASSLLAGGPYNEQFF	TGTGCCAGCAGCTTACTAGCGGGGGGGCCTTACAATGAGCAGTTCTTC
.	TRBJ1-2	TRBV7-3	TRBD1	CASSPGQGGYGYTF	TGTGCCAGCAGCCCAGGACAGGGAGGCTATGGCTACACCTTC